Sequencing of this TCR beta chain was carried out in a study of blood T cell repertoires in COVID-19. TCRdb's table, derived via immunoSEQ multiplex PCR, lists solely in-frame clones and lacks some. The sample consists of around 340,000 clones, approximately 86% of them appearing once. Germline V gene lookup returns CDR1 SGHTA and CDR2 FQGNSA. V was cut by 0 bases and J by 4 bases, with 13 bases left in between. The CDR3 is 15 residues long. Enrolled through a virtual design, the participants were between roughly 18 and 89 years of age and came from 24 US areas. The source material was PBMCs or T cells enriched from blood (not recorded which). The chain links TRBV7-2 to TRBJ2-7, with D perhaps matching TRBD2 (7 bases). This receptor was taken from a woman in her 40s with acute COVID-19. The CDR3 loop reads CASSLARGGTYEQYF. DNA for the CDR3: TGTGCCAGCAGCTTAGCGAGGGGGGGCACTTACGAGCAGTACTTC.